This passage covers 26 T cell receptor beta chains from one sample sequenced in a study of blood T cell repertoires in COVID-19. Measured with immunoSEQ multiplex PCR; TCRdb has only the in-frame clones, and not every one. The sample carries over 150,000 clones, roughly 90% recorded once. Sequenced sample: PBMCs or T cells enriched from blood (not recorded which). These receptors were collected from a woman aged 45-60 years who had recovered from COVID-19.

This chain joins TRBV2 and TRBJ1-1, with a weak D call TRBD1 (5 bases). V was pared by 3 bases and J by 1 base, with 6 bases between. The germline V gene has CDR1 SNHLY and CDR2 FYNNEI. The CDR3 has 13 amino acids. The CDR3 region has the DNA TGTGCCAGCAGTGATAGGGGGAACACTGAAGCTTTCTTT. Encoded protein: CASSDRGNTEAFF.

The rearrangement joins TRBV7-8 to TRBJ1-2, with TRBD1 as a possible D gene (5 bases). V was cut by 5 bases and J by 3 bases, with 13 bases left in between. The germline CDR1 and CDR2 sequences are SGHVS and FQNEAQ. The CDR3 is 14 amino acids. Here the CDR3 reads CASSAGHGDYGYTF. CDR3 nucleotide sequence: TGTGCCAGCAGCGCGGGGCACGGCGACTATGGCTACACCTTC.

The genes are TRBV2 and TRBJ1-6, with TRBD1 identical over 10 bases. With V trimmed by 10 bases and J by 8 bases, 2 bases remained unmatched. Germline lookup yields CDR1 SNHLY and CDR2 FYNNEI. The CDR3 sequence is 12 residues long. The CDR3 loop is CAKGTGDSPLHF. The CDR3 DNA sequence: TGTGCCAAAGGGACAGGGGATTCACCCCTCCACTTT.

The V gene is TRBV27, the J gene TRBJ1-3, with D possibly matching TRBD1 (5 bases). V lost 3 bases and J lost 4, with 10 bases in between. Germline V gives CDR1 MNHEY, CDR2 SMNVEV (reference sequence). The CDR3 length is 14 residues. The chain's CDR3 is CASSFRGSGNTIYF. CDR3 DNA sequence: TGTGCCAGCAGTTTTAGGGGTTCGGGAAACACCATATATTTT.

V and J are TRBV12-3 or TRBV12-4 and TRBJ2-4; D unresolved. Trimming took 2 bases from V and 7 from J, leaving 9 bases between them. The CDR3 length is 13 residues. CDR3 nucleotide sequence: TGTGCCAGCAGTTTACGGGTTACGAACATTCAGTACTTC. Translation gives CASSLRVTNIQYF.

The chain joins TRBV27 to TRBJ2-7; 12 nucleotides line up with TRBD2. Germline loops: CDR1 MNHEY, CDR2 SMNVEV (reference sequence). After removal of 2 bases from V and 0 bases from J, the junction contained 5 bases not matched to a gene. The CDR3 spans 17 residues. The CDR3 DNA reads TGTGCCAGCAGTTTACTAGCGGGAGGGCCGAACTCCTACGAGCAGTACTTC. This sequence encodes CASSLLAGGPNSYEQYF.

The count of this clone is one. The chain is built from TRBV28 and TRBJ1-5, with 7 positions matching TRBD1. The CDR3 covers 15 residues. Trimming removed 6 bases from V and 2 bases from J; junction bases left unmatched: 7. Germline CDR1 reads MDHEN; CDR2 reads SYDVKM. For the CDR3, the DNA is TGTGCCAGCAGCAGCCAGGGGGGCGGCAATCAGCCCCAGCATTTT. Protein product: CASSSQGGGNQPQHF.

The chain has TRBV30 and TRBJ2-7, with TRBD2 identical over 8 bases. The CDR3 has 14 amino acids. V shed 6 bases, J shed 6 bases, and the junction held 13 bases outside the gene matches. Germline V gene data show CDR1 as GTSNPN and CDR2 as SVGIG (reference sequence). The CDR3 coding sequence is TGTGCCTGTATCAAGCGGGAGTACGGGGTCGAGCAGTACTTC. Its protein product is CACIKREYGVEQYF.

CDR3 sequence: CASSPPGLAVYNEQFF. The CDR3 DNA is TGTGCCAGCAGTCCTCCGGGCCTAGCGGTCTACAATGAGCAGTTCTTC. The chain has TRBV2 and TRBJ2-1; the match to TRBD2 covers 7 bases. The V segment lost 5 bases and the J segment 3 bases; nucleotides outside the gene matches: 10. The CDR3 covers 16 residues. Per germline, CDR1 SNHLY and CDR2 FYNNEI.

The V gene is TRBV27, the J gene TRBJ2-6, with TRBD1 identical over 7 bases. The germline CDR1 and CDR2 sequences are MNHEY and SMNVEV (reference sequence). J gave up 0 bases and V 0 bases, and 11 bases lay outside the gene matches. This CDR3 region has 20 residues. The CDR3 nucleotides are TGTGCCAGCAGTTTATCGCCCGACAGGGCGATCAGCTCTGGGGCCAACGTCCTGACTTTC. The encoded protein is CASSLSPDRAISSGANVLTF.

The rearrangement joins TRBV7-8 to TRBJ2-5; TRBD2 agrees at 7 bases. The V segment lost 2 bases and the J segment 5 bases; nucleotides outside the gene matches: 11. Germline lookup yields CDR1 SGHVS and CDR2 FQNEAQ. This CDR3 is 16 amino acids long. The CDR3 loop is CASSLFGGGKGETQYF. DNA for the CDR3: TGTGCCAGCAGCTTATTTGGGGGAGGGAAGGGTGAGACCCAGTACTTC.

The rearrangement joins TRBV7-2 to TRBJ2-4, with 8 positions matching TRBD1. Germline V gene sequence: CDR1 SGHTA, CDR2 FQGNSA. The CDR3 length is 14 residues. The V gene end was trimmed by 4 bases and the J gene end by 6 bases; junction bases not matched to a gene: 5. The chain's CDR3 is CASSSRTGTNIQYF. The CDR3 DNA reads TGTGCCAGCAGCTCCCGGACAGGGACAAACATTCAGTACTTC.

The rearrangement links TRBV29-1 to TRBJ1-1; tentatively, D is TRBD1 (5 bases). Germline CDR1 and CDR2: SQVTM and ANQGSEA. This CDR3 comprises 13 residues. V dropped 2 bases and J dropped 1 base, with 8 bases sitting between them. For the CDR3, the DNA is TGCAGCGTTGAAACGGACAAGAACACTGAAGCTTTCTTT. The encoded protein is CSVETDKNTEAFF.

The chain recombines TRBV7-2 with TRBJ2-6, with 8 bases that match TRBD1. Germline assignment: CDR1 SGHTA and CDR2 FQGNSA. The length of the CDR3 is 16 residues. V shed 4 bases and J 0 bases; nucleotides not matched to a gene: 2. CDR3 protein: CASSWDRYSGANVLTF. CDR3 bases: TGTGCCAGCAGCTGGGACAGGTACTCTGGGGCCAACGTCCTGACTTTC.

This clone appeared a few times. The V call is TRBV27, the J call TRBJ2-1, with a tentative D call TRBD1 (6 bases). The germline V gene has CDR1 MNHEY and CDR2 SMNVEV (reference sequence). Trimming shortened V by 6 bases and J by 6 bases, and 12 bases separated the two germline ends. The CDR3 runs 13 residues. The CDR3 loop is CASSEQGGNEQFF. The CDR3 DNA reads as TGTGCCAGCAGCGAACAGGGTGGCAATGAGCAGTTCTTC.

The chain employs TRBV6-5 and TRBJ1-5, with a tentative D call TRBD1 (6 bases). The CDR3 runs to 13 residues. From germline, CDR1 is MNHEY and CDR2 SVGAGI. The germline V and J ends were trimmed by 7 bases and 4 bases, with 11 bases remaining between them. CDR3 amino acids: CASTQGGNQPQHF. For the CDR3, the DNA is TGTGCCAGCACCCAAGGGGGTAATCAGCCCCAGCATTTT.

This chain uses TRBV28 with TRBJ2-1; 11 bases map to TRBD2. The CDR3 contains 17 residues. V was clipped by 5 bases and J by 6 bases; unmatched bases: 12. Germline loops: CDR1 MDHEN, CDR2 SYDVKM. The CDR3 protein is CASSPPRPGTSGNEQFF. The CDR3 DNA is TGTGCCAGCAGTCCGCCGCGCCCCGGGACTAGCGGCAATGAGCAGTTCTTC.

The chain couples TRBV7-2 to TRBJ1-5; D is ambiguous. Trimming pared 1 base from V and 0 bases from J, leaving 7 bases between. CDR3 size: 15 residues. CDR1 SGHTA and CDR2 FQGNSA come from the germline V gene. This CDR3 is CASSLGAGSNQPQHF. DNA of the CDR3: TGTGCCAGCAGCTTAGGGGCAGGTAGCAATCAGCCCCAGCATTTT.

This chain uses TRBV11-2 with TRBJ2-1; no clear D. V dropped 0 bases and J dropped 4 bases, with 13 bases sitting between them. CDR3 length: 16 amino acids. The germline gives CDR1 SGHAT, CDR2 FQNNGV. This chain's CDR3 is CASSLELRRLYNEQFF. The CDR3 coding sequence is TGTGCCAGCAGCTTAGAGTTGCGCAGACTTTACAATGAGCAGTTCTTC.

CDR3 region: CASSFWGSGNTGELFF. In nucleotides, the CDR3 is TGTGCCAGCAGCTTCTGGGGTAGCGGGAACACCGGGGAGCTGTTTTTT. J is TRBJ2-2 and V is TRBV5-4; possibly TRBD2 for D (6 bases). The CDR3 is 16 residues long. With 2 bases removed from V and 1 base from J, the gap between germline ends came to 12 bases. Germline V gene lookup returns CDR1 SGHNT and CDR2 YYREEE (reference sequence).

V is TRBV28 and J is TRBJ1-5; 7 bases match TRBD1. Germline CDR1 and CDR2: MDHEN and SYDVKM. CDR3 length: 16 amino acids. Trimming took 5 bases from V and 0 from J; bases not matched to a gene: 7. CDR3 residues: CASSARTGDSNQPQHF. As DNA, the CDR3 is TGTGCCAGCAGTGCCCGGACAGGTGATAGCAATCAGCCCCAGCATTTT.

The chain uses TRBV7-2 and TRBJ2-7, with D possibly TRBD2 on 5 matching bases. V was shortened by 1 base and J by 0 bases, with 13 bases between the two germline ends. The germline gives CDR1 SGHTA, CDR2 FQGNSA. The CDR3 totals 16 residues. CDR3 nucleotide sequence: TGTGCCAGCAGCTTAGACGGTAGCGTTGGCTCCTACGAGCAGTACTTC. Amino acids: CASSLDGSVGSYEQYF.

CDR3 in amino acids: CASSRDRGPEAFF. DNA of the CDR3: TGTGCCAGCAGTCGGGACAGGGGGCCTGAAGCTTTCTTT. This sequence joins TRBV28 and TRBJ1-1; 12 bases align to TRBD1. This CDR3 spans 13 amino acids. With V trimmed by 5 bases and J by 6 bases, 1 base remained unmatched. Germline values: CDR1 MDHEN, CDR2 SYDVKM.

The chain couples TRBV12-5 to TRBJ2-7, with 7 nucleotides matching TRBD1. This CDR3 comprises 17 residues. The ends lost 1 base at V and 0 bases at J; junction bases unmatched: 9. The germline gives CDR1 LGHNT, CDR2 FRNRAP. The CDR3 is CASGLASRGGISYEQYF. Written as DNA, the CDR3 is TGTGCTAGTGGTTTGGCGTCAAGAGGGGGCATCTCCTACGAGCAGTACTTC.

The gene calls are TRBV5-1 and TRBJ1-5; 7 nucleotides align to TRBD1. Germline CDR1 SGHRS, CDR2 YFSETQ. The CDR3 loop spans 13 amino acids. The junction had 6 bases not matched to a gene; V was cut back by 7 bases and J by 5 bases. The CDR3 protein is CASSTGKDQPQHF. CDR3 DNA: TGCGCCAGCTCGACAGGGAAAGATCAGCCCCAGCATTTT.

This clone turned up a few times. The chain uses TRBV28 and TRBJ1-6; 7 bases are a match to TRBD1. V lost 5 bases and J lost 7; bases outside the gene matches: 2. This CDR3 is built from 13 residues. From germline, CDR1 is MDHEN and CDR2 SYDVKM. The CDR3 spells CASSPTGNSPLHF. CDR3 nucleotides: TGTGCCAGCAGTCCGACAGGGAATTCACCCCTCCACTTT.